Sequencing of this TCR beta chain was carried out in a study of blood T cell repertoires in COVID-19. Overall study: Nucleic acid was either cDNA or gDNA, and it came from T cells, B-cell-depleted T cells, or PBMCs.

Clones were read by immunoSEQ multiplex PCR, and TCRdb kept only the in-frame ones, dropping some. This sample has about 380,000 clones, with more than 65% found just once. This CDR3 is 12 amino acids long. The germline V gene has CDR1 MNHEY and CDR2 SVGAGI. With V trimmed by 8 bases and J by 4 bases, 5 bases remained unmatched. This chain links TRBV6-5 with TRBJ2-7; TRBD2 agrees at 7 bases. This sequence was found in a human donor with acute or convalescent COVID-19. The donor label of this sample is uncertain. Sequencing was performed on peripheral blood. CDR3 protein: CASSTGRYEQYF. The CDR3 bases are TGTGCCAGCTCTACCGGGAGGTACGAGCAGTACTTC.